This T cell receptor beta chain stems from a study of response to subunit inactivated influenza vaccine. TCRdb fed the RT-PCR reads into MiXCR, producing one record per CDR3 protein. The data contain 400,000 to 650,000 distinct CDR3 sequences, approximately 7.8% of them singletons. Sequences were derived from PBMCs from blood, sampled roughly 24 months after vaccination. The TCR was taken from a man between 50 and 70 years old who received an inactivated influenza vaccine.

CDR3 in DNA: TGTGCCAGCAGTTTAAATTTGAGGGGTGGACAGGGGAATGAGCAGTTCTTC. Protein sequence: CASSLNLRGGQGNEQFF. The chain carries TRBV12-3 or TRBV12-4 and TRBJ2-1; 9 bases line up with TRBD1. Unmatched junction bases numbered 12, after V lost 2 bases and J lost 7 bases. CDR3 length equals 17 residues.